A single T cell receptor beta chain is shown here with its context. The CDR3 is cut off 3 residues early in the read; its end comes from the germline J gene. This record belongs to a study of T cells in women clearing cervical HPV infection. Study-level information: Control women cleared a single incident HPV16 infection within 12 months. With HLA typing for only a few women, HLA confounding remains possible. Controls gave blood once infection was undetectable; cases at lesion identification.

V was shortened by 3 bases and J by 5 bases, with 17 bases between the two germline ends. From germline, CDR1 is SGDLS and CDR2 YYNGEE. The CDR3 runs to 15 residues. All participants had a single incident cervical HPV16 infection, and prevalent HPV16 infections were excluded. The repertoire was sequenced with immunoSEQ multiplex PCR; TCRdb's copy has only in-frame clones and lacks some. The sample table sets out approximately 44,000 clones. Material for sequencing was blood buffy coat. This sequence was found in a woman between 18 and 70 years old with a cervical HPV16 infection that either progressed to CIN3+ or cleared (not recorded which). The V call is TRBV9, the J call TRBJ2-5, with D tentatively TRBD1 (6 bases). CDR3 amino acids: CASSGRGGMRETQYF. Partial CDR3 DNA: TGTGCCAGCAGCGGCAGAGGGGGAATGAGGGAGACC.